These T cell receptor beta chains were read from a single sample in a study of T cells expressing NK-cell markers. TCRdb re-called the 5' RACE reads and gives one entry per CDR3 protein, without DNA. This repertoire comprises around 280,000 distinct CDR3 sequences; its ten largest clones make up approximately 0.39%. The material sequenced was blood T cells: a sorted CD56 or NKG2C T cell subset, CD4+ or CD8+ T cells, or bulk PBMC T cells (not recorded which). The receptor source for this set is a man younger than 35 in good health. The CDR3 runs from the conserved cysteine through the conserved F or W.

>TRBV6-6|TRBJ1-5
CASSGAENQPQHF
>TRBV6-5|TRBJ1-1
CASSYMNWGTEAFF
>TRBV6-5|TRBJ2-7
CASSWGRDTYEQYF
>TRBV19|TRBJ2-7
CASTRGPSYEQYF
>TRBV20-1|TRBJ2-1
CSAPGLVSNEQFF
>TRBV12-3/TRBV12-4|TRBJ2-7
CASSLSYNYEQYF
>TRBV7-2|TRBJ1-4
CASSLTGPTNEKLFF
>TRBV4-3|TRBJ2-7
CASSQEVEQSYEQYF
>TRBV12-3/TRBV12-4|TRBJ2-1
CASSSRRADEQFF
>TRBV10-3|TRBJ2-3
CAISGMGADTQYF
>TRBV30|TRBJ1-5
CAYEDRANQPQHF
>TRBV20-1|TRBJ2-4
CSAIVLSAGLKNIQYF
>TRBV11-2|TRBJ2-2
CASSRDGLAGELFF
>TRBV29-1|TRBJ1-2
CSVVDRGPNYGYTF
>TRBV12-3/TRBV12-4|TRBJ2-5
CASSLALGGLGGETQYF
>TRBV7-2|TRBJ2-5
CASSLGRASVRQETQYF
>TRBV20-1|TRBJ2-1
CSATGGMTSGRVNEQFF
>TRBV5-1|TRBJ2-1
CASSPSGTGGRDEQFF
>TRBV18|TRBJ2-3
CASSPTGVPDTQYF
>TRBV12-3/TRBV12-4|TRBJ2-7
CASSLGPTELDEQYF
>TRBV5-4|TRBJ2-3
CASSFRSSTDTQYF
>TRBV7-9|TRBJ2-3
CASSPRQGSSTDTQYF
>TRBV5-1|TRBJ2-6
CATSRAPSSGANVLTF
>TRBV6-1|TRBJ2-1
CASRDDRLSYNEQFF
>TRBV11-2|TRBJ1-1
CASTKGTLTSEAFF
>TRBV29-1|TRBJ2-1
CSVPVPGQPNEQFF
>TRBV24-1|TRBJ1-4
CATSDLNEKLFF
>TRBV12-3/TRBV12-4|TRBJ2-1
CASSSTGTRGGNEQFF
>TRBV5-4|TRBJ2-3
CASSLRLAGGATDTQYF
>TRBV29-1|TRBJ2-3
CSVRQGSTDTQYF
>TRBV12-3/TRBV12-4|TRBJ1-2
CASRRGQGAYGYTF
>TRBV6-5|TRBJ2-1
CASSYRRAGGLHDEQFF
>TRBV15|TRBJ1-4
CATSRDPLSNEKLFF
>TRBV5-5|TRBJ2-1
CASSLTGGQNEQFF
>TRBV12-3/TRBV12-4|TRBJ1-4
CASRSPGQGWFF
>TRBV20-1|TRBJ1-5
CSAASGQGAGQPQHF
>TRBV29-1|TRBJ1-2
CSAETENYGYTF
>TRBV14|TRBJ1-2
CASSQTETGRGYTF
>TRBV5-1|TRBJ2-5
CASSLALKEETQYF
>TRBV20-1|TRBJ2-4
CSASDLPGSENIQYF
>TRBV12-3/TRBV12-4|TRBJ2-1
CASTPQPNEQFF
>TRBV6-1|TRBJ2-2
CASSAVLDGPGELFF
>TRBV5-6|TRBJ2-7
CASSRGTGVYSISYEQYF
>TRBV4-3|TRBJ2-5
CASSQDWREEQYF
>TRBV12-3/TRBV12-4|TRBJ2-1
CASSLGGTFSYNEQFF
>TRBV5-1|TRBJ2-1
CASSSLGSNEQFF
>TRBV5-6|TRBJ1-5
CASSSGGLQPQHF
>TRBV11-2|TRBJ2-1
CASSRGQLGVRLYNEQFF
>TRBV12-3/TRBV12-4|TRBJ1-2
CASSQEGQGTYGYTF
>TRBV12-3/TRBV12-4|TRBJ2-1
CASFSGETYNEQFF
>TRBV12-3/TRBV12-4|TRBJ1-1
CASKLLGGRENTEAFF
>TRBV29-1|TRBJ1-4
CSVLNRGANEKLFF